This T cell receptor (beta chain) was profiled in a study of blood T cell repertoires in COVID-19. Original processing notes: By means of reference gene primer amplification, nucleated cell counts were estimated. The protocol was immunoSEQ multiplex PCR, while the TCRdb copy is restricted to in-frame clones and leaves out a portion. From that table come the V and J calls and clone size; the DNA was used to work out D and trimming. This table has about 100,000 clones, roughly 79% appearing once. The V gene's germline CDR1 is GTSNPN and CDR2 SVGIG (reference sequence). The junction had 7 bases not matched to a gene; V was cut back by 3 bases and J by 2 bases. The CDR3 is made up of 15 amino acids.

Sequenced material: peripheral blood. The chain combines TRBV30 with TRBJ2-7, with 10 bases identical to TRBD1. This clonotype was obtained from a woman in her 70s with acute or convalescent COVID-19. The CDR3 here is CAWSLDRGRAYEQYF. CDR3 nucleotides: TGTGCCTGGAGCCTAGACAGGGGGCGCGCCTACGAGCAGTACTTC.